The sequence of this T cell receptor beta chain was determined in a study of cytomegalovirus exposure and HLA in healthy donors. Germline V gene lookup returns CDR1 SGHNT and CDR2 YYREEE (reference sequence). This CDR3 contains 15 residues. Trimming took off 4 bases at V and 3 bases at J, with 16 bases between the two ends. This clone was picked up a small number of times. PCR primers comprised 60 Vbeta and 13 Jbeta primers. The repertoire was sequenced with immunoSEQ multiplex PCR; TCRdb's copy has only in-frame clones and lacks some. The table records roughly 120,000 clones, around 80% of them present only once.

The specimen was PBMCs. The source is a woman in her fifties or sixties in good health and CMV-seropositive. This chain links TRBV5-4 with TRBJ1-2; D is possibly TRBD1 (5 bases). The CDR3 region is CASSARPGVDYGYTF. The CDR3 nucleotides read TGTGCCAGCAGCGCCCGTCCGGGGGTGGACTATGGCTACACCTTC.